Described below is a single TCR beta chain sequence and its context. This sample was taken from a study of blood T cell repertoires in COVID-19. The J segment lost 3 bases and the V segment lost 2 bases, leaving 8 bases of the junction unmatched. Germline CDR1 and CDR2: KGHSH and LQKENI. The length of the CDR3 is 17 residues. Clones were sequenced by immunoSEQ multiplex PCR, and TCRdb holds only the in-frame ones, with some missing. In the table there are some 330,000 clones, 86% of which are singletons. Sequencing was carried out using PBMCs or T cells enriched from blood (not recorded which). This sequence originates from a man aged 25 to 40 who had recovered from COVID-19. This sequence joins TRBV18 and TRBJ1-3; 9 nucleotides line up with TRBD1. In nucleotides, the CDR3 is TGTGCCAGCTCACCATCACGCACAGGGGGCATTGGAAACACCATATATTTT. Amino acid sequence: CASSPSRTGGIGNTIYF. Full variable domain (remainder filled in from reference TRBV18 and TRBJ1-3): NAGVMQNPRHLVRRRGQEARLRCSPMKGHSHVYWYRQLPEEGLKFMVYLQKENIIDESGMPKERFSAEFPKEGPSILRIQQVVRGDSAAYFCASSPSRTGGIGNTIYFGEGSWLTVV.